The 17 T cell receptor beta chains below all came from one sample that was sequenced in a study of neurological immune-mediated disorders. TCRdb reanalysed the 5' RACE reads using MiXCR and keeps one entry per CDR3 protein. The sample holds tens of thousands of distinct CDR3 sequences, around 5.5% seen once. The sequencing sample was made of PBMCs. These receptors all come from a man aged 18 to 29 with multiple sclerosis.

In this sample, this clonotype turned up many times. This chain links TRBV5-1 with TRBJ1-4; TRBD1 might be the D (6 bases). From germline, CDR1 is SGHRS and CDR2 YFSETQ. V was clipped by 5 bases and J by 5 bases, with 13 bases between them. The CDR3 loop spans 14 amino acids. The CDR3 loop is CASRKGGWNEKLFF. In nucleotides, the CDR3 is TGCGCCAGCAGGAAAGGGGGGTGGAATGAAAAACTGTTTTTT.

This clonotype was recorded at least ten times. This rearrangement joins TRBV5-1 to TRBJ1-1; 7 bases line up with TRBD1. Germline V gene sequence: CDR1 SGHRS, CDR2 YFSETQ. V lost 4 bases to trimming and J lost 0 bases; unmatched junction nucleotides: 9. The CDR3 runs 16 residues. CDR3: CASSPRDSAMNTEAFF. The CDR3 coding sequence is TGCGCCAGCAGCCCCCGGGACAGTGCTATGAACACTGAAGCTTTCTTT.

This clonotype was found many times. The V and J genes are TRBV6-5 and TRBJ2-7, with 7 bases aligning to TRBD1. J gave up 0 bases and V 5 bases, and 1 base lay outside the gene matches. The germline CDR1 and CDR2 sequences are MNHEY and SVGAGI. CDR3 length: 13 amino acids. Here the CDR3 reads CASSRQGSYEQYF. CDR3 nucleotide sequence: TGTGCCAGCAGTCGACAGGGCTCCTACGAGCAGTACTTC.

This clonotype was seen many times. The gene calls are TRBV20-1 and TRBJ1-1; tentatively, D is TRBD1 (5 bases). From germline, CDR1 is DFQATT and CDR2 SNEGSKA (reference sequence). V was shortened by 3 bases and J by 2 bases, with 16 bases between the two germline ends. The CDR3 spans 15 residues. CDR3 in amino acids: CSASSPGLGNTEAFF. The CDR3 DNA sequence: TGCAGTGCTAGTTCGCCGGGACTCGGAAACACTGAAGCTTTCTTT.

A remark on this clonotype: A read error may explain this, as a much larger clone is one base away. J is TRBJ1-2 and V is TRBV3-1; D remains ambiguous. The germline gives CDR1 LGHDT, CDR2 YNNKEL (reference sequence). With 5 bases removed from V and 8 bases from J, the gap between germline ends came to 9 bases. There are 11 residues in the CDR3. CDR3 sequence: CASSKLKGYTF. CDR3 bases: TGTGCCAGCAGCAAATTAAAGGGCTACACCTTC.

This clonotype was seen ten or more times. This rearrangement joins TRBV7-2 to TRBJ2-7; D is perhaps TRBD1 (6 bases). Germline-derived CDR1 and CDR2 are SGHTA and FQGNSA. This CDR3 comprises 14 residues. V lost 4 bases and J 1 base, leaving 11 bases between the germline ends. This CDR3 is CASSSWTASYEQYF. The CDR3 nucleotides read TGTGCCAGCAGCTCGTGGACAGCTTCCTACGAGCAGTACTTC.

The sample holds many counts of this clonotype. CDR3 amino acids: CSARGGLAGGPDEQFF. CDR3 bases: TGCAGTGCTAGGGGGGGTCTAGCGGGAGGGCCGGATGAGCAGTTCTTC. This sequence joins TRBV20-1 and TRBJ2-1, with 12 bases that match TRBD2. This CDR3 has 16 amino acids. Germline V CDR1 and CDR2: DFQATT, SNEGSKA (reference sequence). The V and J ends lost 3 bases and 8 bases, in that order; junction bases with no gene match: 11.

This clonotype was recorded many times. The chain recombines TRBV5-5 with TRBJ2-3, with D uncertain. Looked up from germline, CDR1 is SGHKS and CDR2 is YYEKEE (reference sequence). This CDR3 contains 13 residues. V was shortened by 2 bases and J by 3 bases, with 7 bases between the two germline ends. Here the CDR3 reads CASSFLWTDTQYF. Written as DNA, the CDR3 is TGTGCCAGCAGCTTCCTCTGGACAGATACGCAGTATTTT.

A remark on this clonotype: Just one base apart from a much larger clone, this may be a read error. The chain is built from TRBV10-2 and TRBJ1-5, with D unresolved. Germline V gives CDR1 WSHSY, CDR2 SAAADI. This CDR3 spans 14 amino acids. V was pared by 0 bases and J by 3 bases, with 6 bases between. In nucleotides, the CDR3 is TGCGCCAGCAGTGAGTCCGGAACCAATCAGCCCCAGCATTTT. It specifies CASSESGTNQPQHF.

At least ten counts were recorded for this clonotype. The chain links TRBV6-5 to TRBJ2-7; 11 bases line up with TRBD2. Trimming took 7 bases from V and 5 from J; bases not matched to a gene: 13. CDR3 length: 16 amino acids. Germline V CDR1 and CDR2: MNHEY, SVGAGI. CDR3 loop: CASTPVGGLAVHEQYF. The CDR3 DNA follows: TGTGCCAGCACCCCGGTCGGGGGACTAGCGGTCCACGAGCAGTACTTC.

This clonotype was seen many times. This sequence joins TRBV12-3 or TRBV12-4 and TRBJ2-1; D gene ambiguous. The CDR3 consists of 10 residues. Trimming took 3 bases from V and 10 from J, leaving 4 bases between them. CDR3 in DNA: TGTGCCAGCAGTTTGGGGGAGCAGTTCTTC. Encoded protein: CASSLGEQFF.

At least ten counts were recorded for this clonotype. The rearrangement joins TRBV25-1 to TRBJ1-4; 7 bases are a match to TRBD1. The junction had 3 bases not matched to a gene; V was cut back by 1 base and J by 7 bases. CDR3 length equals 14 residues. CDR1 and CDR2 (germline): MGHDK, SYGVNS. DNA for the CDR3: TGTGCCAGCAGTGAATTTACAGGGGCTGAAAAACTGTTTTTT. Its translation: CASSEFTGAEKLFF.

This clonotype was observed at least ten times. The J gene is TRBJ2-1, the V gene TRBV28, with 13 bases aligning to TRBD2. Per the germline V gene, CDR1 is MDHEN and CDR2 is SYDVKM. The CDR3 consists of 18 residues. Losses at the gene ends were 2 bases for V and 7 bases for J; bases not matched to a gene: 11. The CDR3 loop is CASSLSWWTSGSANEQFF. DNA for the CDR3: TGTGCCAGCAGTTTAAGTTGGTGGACTAGCGGGAGCGCAAATGAGCAGTTCTTC.

This clonotype was observed many times. The chain recombines TRBV28 with TRBJ2-5, with TRBD2 matching over 8 bases. This CDR3 is built from 15 residues. The V gene's germline CDR1 is MDHEN and CDR2 SYDVKM. After removal of 4 bases from V and 5 bases from J, the junction contained 9 bases not matched to a gene. The CDR3: CASSSPSGRGETQYF. CDR3 in DNA: TGTGCCAGCAGTTCGCCGAGCGGGAGAGGGGAGACCCAGTACTTC.

This clonotype was detected a few times. This chain connects TRBV27 to TRBJ1-5; the D gene is possibly TRBD1 (5 bases). This CDR3 region has 15 residues. In germline, CDR1 is MNHEY, CDR2 SMNVEV (reference sequence). The V end was cut by 0 bases, the J end by 9 bases, with 15 bases between. The CDR3 nucleotides are TGTGCCAGCAGTTTATCAGGGACGGTATGGAGGCCCCAGCATTTT. Its protein is CASSLSGTVWRPQHF.

A note on this clonotype: A clone one base away is much larger, so this may be a read error. V usage is TRBV6-1 and J usage is TRBJ1-1; TRBD1 is a possible D gene (5 bases). The CDR3 runs 17 residues. Per the germline V gene, CDR1 is MNHNS and CDR2 is SASEGT. In DNA, the CDR3 is TGTGTCACCCTAAGCCGGGGCCAGATCGTTATGAACACTGAAGCTTTCTTT. It specifies CVTLSRGQIVMNTEAFF.

This clonotype was counted many times. The chain couples TRBV20-1 to TRBJ2-3; 7 bases agree with TRBD2. This CDR3 is 12 amino acids long. Losses at the gene ends were 6 bases for V and 10 bases for J; bases not matched to a gene: 10. Germline values: CDR1 DFQATT, CDR2 SNEGSKA (reference sequence). This CDR3 is CSAPRASGPQYF. The CDR3 nucleotides read TGCAGTGCCCCAAGGGCTAGCGGTCCGCAGTATTTT.